Listed below are T cell receptor beta chains from one sample, sequenced in a study of shared clonotypes between healthy human individuals. Only in-frame clones appear in the TCRdb table, and some are missing; sequencing was by immunoSEQ multiplex PCR. This table holds about 330,000 clones, around 86% found once. What was sequenced was memory CD8+ T cells sorted from blood. These receptors all come from a man aged 18-30 years in good health. Both conserved end residues are part of each CDR3. D genes are given only for firm matches. The size of a clone is reported for some rows only, either as once, few or many, or as a class for expanded clones.

TRBV6-5	TRBJ2-4	NA	NA	CASSSTGFLAKNIQYF	TGTGCCAGCAGTTCTACAGGGTTCTTAGCCAAAAACATTCAGTACTTC
TRBV5-1	TRBJ2-5	NA	NA	CASSLEGGLGETQYF	TGCGCCAGCAGCTTGGAAGGGGGTTTGGGAGAGACCCAGTACTTC
TRBV4-2	TRBJ2-1	NA	NA	CASSQGFGGNEQFF	TGTGCCAGCAGCCAAGGGTTTGGAGGGAATGAGCAGTTCTTC
TRBV11-2	TRBJ1-2	TRBD1	NA	CASSATGTGYYGYTF	TGTGCCAGCAGCGCCACCGGGACAGGGTATTATGGCTACACCTTC
TRBV2	TRBJ1-1	TRBD1	NA	CASSGGDSWTEAFF	TGTGCCAGCAGTGGGGGGGACAGTTGGACTGAAGCTTTCTTT
TRBV5-1	TRBJ2-3	NA	NA	CASSLVGRGPPNTQYF	TGCGCCAGCAGCTTGGTTGGCAGGGGACCACCAAATACGCAGTATTTT
TRBV28	TRBJ1-4	TRBD1	once	CASRLTQGARPNEKLFF	TGTGCCAGCAGGCTAACACAGGGGGCGCGACCTAATGAAAAACTGTTTTTT
TRBV6-6	TRBJ2-5	TRBD2	NA	CASSYPGGQETQYF	TGTGCCAGCAGTTACCCGGGAGGCCAAGAGACCCAGTACTTC
TRBV27	TRBJ2-1	NA	NA	CARLWQEDSDNEQFF	TGTGCCAGACTTTGGCAGGAGGATTCCGACAATGAGCAGTTCTTC
TRBV7-4	TRBJ2-7	NA	NA	CASSLKRSSYEQYF	TGTGCCAGCAGCTTAAAACGGAGCTCCTACGAGCAGTACTTC
TRBV5-4	TRBJ1-2	NA	once	CASSGVYGYTF	TGTGCCAGCAGCGGAGTCTATGGCTACACCTTC
TRBV7-2	TRBJ2-1	NA	NA	CASSLAGESYNEQFF	TGTGCCAGCAGCTTAGCCGGGGAATCCTACAATGAGCAGTTCTTC
TRBV5-6	TRBJ2-3	NA	NA	CASSLSSTDTQYF	TGTGCCAGCAGCTTGAGTTCGACAGATACGCAGTATTTT
TRBV27	TRBJ1-5	NA	NA	CASKIGAGQPQHF	TGTGCCAGCAAGATCGGGGCCGGTCAGCCCCAGCATTTT
TRBV11-2	TRBJ2-2	TRBD2	NA	CASSLGLAGPGELFF	TGTGCCAGCAGCTTAGGGCTAGCGGGACCCGGGGAGCTGTTTTTT
TRBV4-1	TRBJ2-7	NA	NA	CASSQVVGFEQYF	TGCGCCAGCAGCCAAGTGGTGGGTTTTGAGCAGTACTTC
TRBV11-2	TRBJ2-7	NA	NA	CASSWDFSYEQYF	TGTGCCAGCAGCTGGGACTTTTCCTACGAGCAGTACTTC
TRBV9	TRBJ2-5	NA	once	CASSQDSSETQYF	TGTGCCAGCAGCCAGGATTCTTCAGAGACCCAGTACTTC
TRBV30	TRBJ1-2	NA	once	CAWSKPPGLLGYTF	TGTGCCTGGAGTAAACCTCCGGGACTCTTAGGCTACACCTTC
TRBV2	TRBJ2-3	NA	NA	CASSFGQEGKGDTQYF	TGTGCCAGCAGCTTTGGCCAGGAGGGAAAAGGAGATACGCAGTATTTT
TRBV2	TRBJ1-1	NA	NA	CASSGPIQNTEAFF	TGTGCCAGCAGTGGGCCGATTCAGAACACTGAAGCTTTCTTT
TRBV7-7	TRBJ2-1	TRBD2	NA	CASSFLAGGPREQFF	TGTGCTAGCAGCTTCCTTGCGGGAGGGCCGCGGGAGCAGTTCTTC
TRBV28	TRBJ1-1	NA	NA	CASSLSGNTEAFF	TGTGCCAGCAGTTTATCGGGGAACACTGAAGCTTTCTTT
TRBV5-1	TRBJ2-1	NA	NA	CASSLTGAANNEQFF	TGCGCCAGCAGCTTGACCGGCGCCGCTAACAATGAGCAGTTCTTC
TRBV6-5	TRBJ2-7	NA	NA	CASSRVSSSSYEQYF	TGTGCCAGCAGCCGAGTTTCTTCGAGCTCCTACGAGCAGTACTTC
TRBV7-9	TRBJ1-2	NA	few	CASSFFRAYGYTF	TGTGCCAGCAGCTTCTTCCGGGCCTATGGCTACACCTTC
TRBV27	TRBJ2-7	NA	NA	CASSDPGGEQYF	TGTGCCAGCAGTGACCCCGGCGGCGAGCAGTACTTC
TRBV19	TRBJ1-1	NA	NA	CASSVSGVTEAFF	TGTGCCAGTAGTGTCTCGGGGGTAACTGAAGCTTTCTTT
TRBV27	TRBJ2-4	NA	NA	CASRRREFPKNIQYF	TGTGCCAGCAGGAGGAGGGAGTTCCCCAAAAACATTCAGTACTTC
TRBV6-1	TRBJ1-2	NA	NA	CASSGFGRTDNYGYTF	TGTGCCAGCAGTGGATTCGGACGGACAGATAACTATGGCTACACCTTC
TRBV6-5	TRBJ2-2	NA	once	CASSYSTTGIGELFF	TGTGCCAGCAGTTACTCGACCACAGGGATCGGGGAGCTGTTTTTT
TRBV2	TRBJ2-2	TRBD2	NA	CASSQPGLTYTGELFF	TGTGCCAGCAGCCAACCGGGACTAACCTACACCGGGGAGCTGTTTTTT
TRBV2	TRBJ2-7	NA	once	CASSDGAISYEQYF	TGTGCCAGCAGTGACGGCGCTATCTCCTACGAGCAGTACTTC
TRBV25-1	TRBJ2-3	NA	NA	CASSRPGQGPDTQYF	TGTGCCAGCAGCCGGCCAGGGCAGGGACCCGATACGCAGTATTTT
TRBV2	TRBJ2-7	NA	NA	CASRGAYYEQYF	TGTGCCAGCAGGGGGGCTTACTACGAGCAGTACTTC
TRBV9	TRBJ1-2	NA	NA	CASSAQQGGYGYTF	TGTGCCAGCAGCGCACAACAGGGTGGCTATGGCTACACCTTC
TRBV20-1	TRBJ1-5	TRBD1	once	CSAGTGAAQHF	TGCAGTGCAGGGACAGGCGCAGCCCAGCATTTT
TRBV2	TRBJ1-4	TRBD1	NA	CASSEGTGGEKLFF	TGTGCCAGCAGTGAGGGGACAGGTGGCGAAAAACTGTTTTTT
TRBV9	TRBJ1-2	NA	NA	CASSVASQEGGSYGYTF	TGTGCCAGCAGCGTAGCGAGCCAGGAGGGAGGTAGCTATGGCTACACCTTC
TRBV2	TRBJ2-3	NA	once	CATQGASGGGDTQYF	TGTGCCACACAGGGGGCTAGCGGGGGCGGAGATACGCAGTATTTT
TRBV9	TRBJ1-4	TRBD1	few	CASSGTGGVNEKLFF	TGTGCCAGCAGCGGGACAGGGGGTGTTAATGAAAAACTGTTTTTT
TRBV27	TRBJ2-7	NA	NA	CASSHQDHYEQYF	TGTGCCAGCAGTCATCAGGACCACTACGAGCAGTACTTC
TRBV7-2	TRBJ2-4	TRBD1	NA	CASSFAGQGFLAKNIQYF	TGTGCCAGCAGCTTTGCGGGACAGGGCTTCTTAGCCAAAAACATTCAGTACTTC
TRBV6-5	TRBJ2-1	TRBD2	NA	CASSYNGGRDEQFF	TGTGCCAGCAGTTACAACGGCGGGAGGGATGAGCAGTTCTTC
TRBV9	TRBJ1-3	NA	NA	CASSVAIASSGNTIYF	TGTGCCAGCAGCGTAGCTATAGCGAGCTCTGGAAACACCATATATTTT
TRBV7-6	TRBJ2-3	NA	NA	CASSTQGGGTDTQYF	TGTGCCAGCAGCACACAGGGTGGCGGCACAGATACGCAGTATTTT
TRBV14	TRBJ1-1	TRBD1	many	CASSPLTGAAAFF	TGTGCCAGCAGCCCTTTGACAGGGGCTGCAGCTTTCTTT
TRBV6-1	TRBJ2-3	NA	NA	CASSERHSTDTQYF	TGTGCCAGCAGTGAAAGGCACTCCACAGATACGCAGTATTTT
TRBV7-9	TRBJ1-1	NA	once	CASSPETGVSEAFF	TGTGCCAGCAGCCCCGAAACGGGGGTTAGTGAAGCTTTCTTT
TRBV6-5	TRBJ2-1	TRBD2	NA	CASSYIAGNEQFF	TGTGCCAGCAGCTATATAGCGGGAAATGAGCAGTTCTTC
TRBV29-1	TRBJ2-2	TRBD2	NA	CSVDITGLAGVMNTGELFF	TGCAGCGTCGATATTACCGGACTAGCGGGGGTGATGAACACCGGGGAGCTGTTTTTT
TRBV19	TRBJ1-5	TRBD1	NA	CASSHGTDNQPQHF	TGTGCCAGTAGTCACGGGACAGACAATCAGCCCCAGCATTTT
TRBV5-4	TRBJ2-7	NA	NA	CASSLSDSPYEQYF	TGTGCCAGCAGCCTCTCGGACTCGCCCTACGAGCAGTACTTC
TRBV28	TRBJ2-2	NA	NA	CAIPPGLAANTGELFF	TGTGCCATCCCCCCGGGACTGGCTGCGAACACCGGGGAGCTGTTTTTT
TRBV11-2	TRBJ1-4	NA	NA	CASSLDRGPRNEKLFF	TGTGCCAGCAGCTTAGATCGAGGGCCCCGTAATGAAAAACTGTTTTTT
TRBV28	TRBJ2-2	TRBD2	NA	CASRGSGENTGELFF	TGTGCCAGCAGGGGTAGCGGGGAAAACACCGGGGAGCTGTTTTTT
TRBV30	TRBJ2-7	TRBD2	NA	CAWMGTSGNPLEQYF	TGTGCCTGGATGGGGACTAGCGGGAATCCACTCGAGCAGTACTTC